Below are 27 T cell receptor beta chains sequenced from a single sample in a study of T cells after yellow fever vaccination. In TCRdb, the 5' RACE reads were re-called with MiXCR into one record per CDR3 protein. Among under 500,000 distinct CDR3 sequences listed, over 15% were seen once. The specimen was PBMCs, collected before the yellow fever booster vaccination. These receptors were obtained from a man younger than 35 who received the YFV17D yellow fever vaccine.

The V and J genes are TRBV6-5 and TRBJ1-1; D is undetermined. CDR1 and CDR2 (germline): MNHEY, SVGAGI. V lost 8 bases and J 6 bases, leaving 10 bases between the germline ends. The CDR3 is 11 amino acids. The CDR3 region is CASLRGPEAFF. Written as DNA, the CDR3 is TGTGCCAGCCTTAGAGGGCCTGAAGCTTTCTTT.

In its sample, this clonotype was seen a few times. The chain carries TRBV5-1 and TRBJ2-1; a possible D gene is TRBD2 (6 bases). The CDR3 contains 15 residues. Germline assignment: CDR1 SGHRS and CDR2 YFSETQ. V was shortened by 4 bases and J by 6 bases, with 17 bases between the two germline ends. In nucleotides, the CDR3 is TGCGCCAGCAGCCCCATGGGGGACTTTACCAATGAGCAGTTCTTC. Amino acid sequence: CASSPMGDFTNEQFF.

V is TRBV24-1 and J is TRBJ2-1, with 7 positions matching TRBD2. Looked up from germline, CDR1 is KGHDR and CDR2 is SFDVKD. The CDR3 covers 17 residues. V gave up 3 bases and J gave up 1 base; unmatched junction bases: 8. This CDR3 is CATSDPRPAGSYNEQFF. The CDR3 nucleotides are TGTGCCACCAGTGATCCTCGGCCAGCGGGGTCCTACAATGAGCAGTTCTTC.

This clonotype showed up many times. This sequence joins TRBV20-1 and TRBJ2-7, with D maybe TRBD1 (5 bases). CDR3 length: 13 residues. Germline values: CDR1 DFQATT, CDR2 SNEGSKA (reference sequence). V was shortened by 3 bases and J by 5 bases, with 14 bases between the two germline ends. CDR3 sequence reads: CSASSRLGDEQYV. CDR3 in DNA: TGCAGTGCTAGTAGTCGCTTAGGGGACGAGCAGTACGTC.

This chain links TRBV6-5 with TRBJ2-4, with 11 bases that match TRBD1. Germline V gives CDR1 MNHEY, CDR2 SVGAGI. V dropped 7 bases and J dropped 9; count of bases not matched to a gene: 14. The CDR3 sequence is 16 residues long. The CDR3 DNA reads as TGTGCCAGCACCACCAGTACGGGACAGGGGGTAGGCATTCAGTACTTC. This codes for CASTTSTGQGVGIQYF.

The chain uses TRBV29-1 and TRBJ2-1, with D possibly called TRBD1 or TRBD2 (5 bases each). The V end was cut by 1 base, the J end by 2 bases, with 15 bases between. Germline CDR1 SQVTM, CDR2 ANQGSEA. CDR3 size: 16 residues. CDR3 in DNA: TGCAGCGTTGAAGGTTCCGGGGCCCTAACCTACAATGAGCAGTTCTTC. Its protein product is CSVEGSGALTYNEQFF.

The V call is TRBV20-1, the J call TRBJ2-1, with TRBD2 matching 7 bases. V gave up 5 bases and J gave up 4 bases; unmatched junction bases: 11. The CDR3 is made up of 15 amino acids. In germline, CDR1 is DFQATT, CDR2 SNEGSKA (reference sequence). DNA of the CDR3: TGCAGTGCTGGGAAAGGTAGCGGGCAATACAATGAGCAGTTCTTC. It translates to CSAGKGSGQYNEQFF.

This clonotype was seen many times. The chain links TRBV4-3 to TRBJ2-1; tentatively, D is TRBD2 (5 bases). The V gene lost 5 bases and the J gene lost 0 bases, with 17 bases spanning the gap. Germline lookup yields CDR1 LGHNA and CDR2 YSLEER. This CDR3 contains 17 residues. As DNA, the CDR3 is TGCGCCAGCAGCTCCGAGGTCGCGGGCCGCTCCTACAATGAGCAGTTCTTC. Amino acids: CASSSEVAGRSYNEQFF.

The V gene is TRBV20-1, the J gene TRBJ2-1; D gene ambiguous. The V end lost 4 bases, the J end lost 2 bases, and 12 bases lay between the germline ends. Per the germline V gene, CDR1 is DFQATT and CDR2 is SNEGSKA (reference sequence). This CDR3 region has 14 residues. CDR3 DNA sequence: TGCAGTGCTACTATGGACCCAGCCTACAATGAGCAGTTCTTC. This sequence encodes CSATMDPAYNEQFF.

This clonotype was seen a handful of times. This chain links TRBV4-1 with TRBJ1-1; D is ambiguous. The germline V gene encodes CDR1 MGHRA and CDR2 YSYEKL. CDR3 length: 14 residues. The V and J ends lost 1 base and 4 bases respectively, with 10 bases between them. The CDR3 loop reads CASSQGVGGTEAFF. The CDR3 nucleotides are TGCGCCAGCAGCCAAGGCGTGGGAGGCACTGAAGCTTTCTTT.

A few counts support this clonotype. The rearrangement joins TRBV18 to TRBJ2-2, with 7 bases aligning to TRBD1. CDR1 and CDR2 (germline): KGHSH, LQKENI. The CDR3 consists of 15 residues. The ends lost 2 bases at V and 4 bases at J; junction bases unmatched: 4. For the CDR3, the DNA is TGTGCCAGCTCACCAGGACAGGCCTCCACCGGGGAGCTGTTTTTT. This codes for CASSPGQASTGELFF.

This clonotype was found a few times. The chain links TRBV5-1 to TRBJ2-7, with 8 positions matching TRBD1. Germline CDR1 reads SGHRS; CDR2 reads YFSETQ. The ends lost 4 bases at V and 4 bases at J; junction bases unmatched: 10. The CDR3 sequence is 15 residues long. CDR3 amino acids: CASSVGQGDLYEQYV. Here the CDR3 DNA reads TGCGCCAGCAGCGTAGGACAGGGCGACCTATACGAGCAGTACGTC.

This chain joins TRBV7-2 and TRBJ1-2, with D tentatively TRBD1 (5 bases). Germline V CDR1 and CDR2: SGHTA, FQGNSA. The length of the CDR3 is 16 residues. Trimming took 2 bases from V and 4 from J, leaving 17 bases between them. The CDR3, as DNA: TGTGCCAGCAGCTTAATGAGGACACCCCTGGGCTATGGCTACACCTTC. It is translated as CASSLMRTPLGYGYTF.

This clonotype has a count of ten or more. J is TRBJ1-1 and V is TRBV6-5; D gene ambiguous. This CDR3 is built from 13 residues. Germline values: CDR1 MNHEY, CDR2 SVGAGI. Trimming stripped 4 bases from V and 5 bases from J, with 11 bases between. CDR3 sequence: CASSSPMGTEAFF. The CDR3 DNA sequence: TGTGCCAGCAGTTCCCCCATGGGGACTGAAGCTTTCTTT.

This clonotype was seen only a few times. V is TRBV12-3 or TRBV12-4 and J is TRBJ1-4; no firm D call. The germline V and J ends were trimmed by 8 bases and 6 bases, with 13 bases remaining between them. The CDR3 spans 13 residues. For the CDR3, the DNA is TGTGCCAGCCTGGGAACCGAAGATGAAAAACTGTTTTTT. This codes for CASLGTEDEKLFF.

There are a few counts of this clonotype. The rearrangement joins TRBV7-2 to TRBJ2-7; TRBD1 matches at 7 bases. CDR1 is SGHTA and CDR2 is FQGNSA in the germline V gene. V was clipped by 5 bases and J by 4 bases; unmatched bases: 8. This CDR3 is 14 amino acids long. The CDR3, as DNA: TGTGCCAGCAGCCTTTCCGAACAGGGGTACGAGCAGTACTTC. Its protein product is CASSLSEQGYEQYF.

CDR3 residues: CASRARGGYSNQPQHF. The CDR3 DNA follows: TGTGCCAGCAGAGCCCGAGGGGGATATAGCAATCAGCCCCAGCATTTT. The chain has TRBV28 and TRBJ1-5; D is possibly TRBD1 (6 bases). CDR3 length: 16 amino acids. V lost 6 bases to trimming and J lost 0 bases, with 15 bases between them. CDR1 and CDR2 (germline): MDHEN, SYDVKM.

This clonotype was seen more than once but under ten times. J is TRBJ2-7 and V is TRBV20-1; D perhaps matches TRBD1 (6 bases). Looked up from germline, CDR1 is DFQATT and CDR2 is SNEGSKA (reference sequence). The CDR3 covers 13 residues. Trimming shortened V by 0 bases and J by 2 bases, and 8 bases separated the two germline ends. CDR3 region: CSARDYRAYEQYV. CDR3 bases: TGCAGTGCTAGAGATTACAGGGCCTACGAGCAGTACGTC.

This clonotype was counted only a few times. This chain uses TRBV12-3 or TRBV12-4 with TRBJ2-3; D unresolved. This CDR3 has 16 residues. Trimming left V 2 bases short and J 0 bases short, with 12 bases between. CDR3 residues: CASSLLVGSSTDTQYF. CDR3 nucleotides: TGTGCCAGCAGTTTATTGGTGGGCTCTAGCACAGATACGCAGTATTTT.

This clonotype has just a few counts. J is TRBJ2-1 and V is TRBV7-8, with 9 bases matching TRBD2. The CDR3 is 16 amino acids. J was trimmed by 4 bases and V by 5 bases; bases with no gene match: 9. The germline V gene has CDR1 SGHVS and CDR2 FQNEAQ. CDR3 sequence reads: CASSANSGGSYNEQFF. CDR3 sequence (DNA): TGTGCCAGCAGCGCAAATAGCGGGGGTTCATACAATGAGCAGTTCTTC.

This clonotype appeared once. CDR3 in amino acids: CSASLRGAPSYEQYV. Here the CDR3 DNA reads TGCAGTGCTAGCTTACGGGGGGCCCCTTCTTACGAGCAGTACGTC. The gene calls are TRBV20-1 and TRBJ2-7, with a weak D call TRBD2 (7 bases). This CDR3 comprises 15 residues. V lost 3 bases to trimming and J lost 4 bases, with 19 bases between them. Germline CDR1 reads DFQATT; CDR2 reads SNEGSKA (reference sequence).

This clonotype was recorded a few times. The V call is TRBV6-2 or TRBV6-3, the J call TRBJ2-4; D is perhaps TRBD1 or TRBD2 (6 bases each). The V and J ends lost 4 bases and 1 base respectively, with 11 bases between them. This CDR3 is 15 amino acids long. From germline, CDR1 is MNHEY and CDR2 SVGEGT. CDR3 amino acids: CASSLVGGAKNIQYF. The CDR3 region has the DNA TGTGCCAGCAGTTTAGTAGGGGGGGCCAAAAACATTCAGTACTTC.

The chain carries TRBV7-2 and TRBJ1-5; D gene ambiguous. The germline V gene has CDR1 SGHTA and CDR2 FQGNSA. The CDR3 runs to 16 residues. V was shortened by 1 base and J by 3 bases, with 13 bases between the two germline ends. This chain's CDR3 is CASSLVSRGSNQPQHF. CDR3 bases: TGTGCCAGCAGCTTAGTATCCCGGGGTTCCAATCAGCCCCAGCATTTT.

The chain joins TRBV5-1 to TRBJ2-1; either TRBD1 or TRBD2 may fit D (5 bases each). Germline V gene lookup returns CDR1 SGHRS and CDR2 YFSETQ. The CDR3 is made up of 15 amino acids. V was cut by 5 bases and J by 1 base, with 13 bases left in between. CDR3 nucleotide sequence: TGCGCCAGCAGACCCGGGACCGCGTCCTACAATGAGCAGTTCTTC. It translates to CASRPGTASYNEQFF.

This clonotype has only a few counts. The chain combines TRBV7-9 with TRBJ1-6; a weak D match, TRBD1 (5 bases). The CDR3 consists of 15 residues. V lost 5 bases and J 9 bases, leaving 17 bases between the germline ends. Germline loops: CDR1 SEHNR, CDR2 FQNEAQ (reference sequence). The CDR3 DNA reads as TGTGCCAGCAGCCGAACCGGGACGGCGGGTTCACCCCTCCACTTT. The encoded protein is CASSRTGTAGSPLHF.

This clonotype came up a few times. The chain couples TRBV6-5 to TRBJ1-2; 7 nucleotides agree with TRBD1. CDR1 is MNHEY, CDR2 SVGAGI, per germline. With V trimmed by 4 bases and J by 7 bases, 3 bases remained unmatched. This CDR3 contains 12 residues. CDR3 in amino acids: CASSSTGTGYTF. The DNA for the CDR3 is TGTGCCAGCAGTTCGACAGGGACTGGCTACACCTTC.

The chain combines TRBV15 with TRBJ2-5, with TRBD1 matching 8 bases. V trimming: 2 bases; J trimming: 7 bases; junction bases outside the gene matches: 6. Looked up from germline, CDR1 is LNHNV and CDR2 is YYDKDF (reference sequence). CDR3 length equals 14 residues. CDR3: CATSRTTGGWTQYF. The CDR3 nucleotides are TGTGCCACCAGCAGAACTACAGGGGGGTGGACCCAGTACTTC. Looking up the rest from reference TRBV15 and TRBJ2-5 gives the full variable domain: DAMVIQNPRYQVTQFGKPVTLSCSQTLNHNVMYWYQQKSSQAPKLLFHYYDKDFNNEADTPDNFQSRRPNTSFCFLDIRSPGLGDTAMYLCATSRTTGGWTQYFGPGTRLLVL.